Shown below are 12 T cell receptor beta chains from a single sample sequenced in a study of blood T cell repertoires in COVID-19. Libraries were prepared by immunoSEQ multiplex PCR; TCRdb keeps only in-frame clonotypes and omits some of them. The repertoire holds a few hundred thousand clones, with around 89% as singletons. The source material was PBMCs or T cells enriched from blood (not recorded which). These receptors were obtained from a man aged 35 to 55 who had recovered from COVID-19.

The chain recombines TRBV19 with TRBJ2-5; D gene ambiguous. CDR3 length: 13 amino acids. Trimming pared 5 bases from V and 2 bases from J, leaving 9 bases between. Germline V gives CDR1 LNHDA, CDR2 SQIVND (reference sequence). CDR3 sequence (DNA): TGTGCCAGTAGTGTCCCACAACAAGAGACCCAGTACTTC. Translated, it gives CASSVPQQETQYF.

This chain connects TRBV4-1 to TRBJ2-1; TRBD2 aligns across 12 bases. Looked up from germline, CDR1 is MGHRA and CDR2 is YSYEKL. V shed 6 bases and J 4 bases; nucleotides not matched to a gene: 4. The CDR3 loop spans 15 amino acids. This CDR3 is CASRHLAGGYNEQFF. CDR3 coding DNA: TGCGCCAGCAGGCACCTAGCGGGAGGGTACAATGAGCAGTTCTTC.

This clone was counted once. V and J are TRBV15 and TRBJ2-5; tentatively, D is TRBD2 (5 bases). Germline CDR1 reads LNHNV; CDR2 reads YYDKDF (reference sequence). This CDR3 spans 14 amino acids. V lost 0 bases and J 3 bases, leaving 8 bases between the germline ends. The CDR3 spells CATSRDRAEETQYF. The CDR3 region has the DNA TGTGCCACCAGCAGAGATAGAGCGGAAGAGACCCAGTACTTC.

The V call is TRBV15, the J call TRBJ2-7; D not certain. The CDR3 is 16 amino acids. Germline CDR1 is LNHNV and CDR2 is YYDKDF (reference sequence). With 4 bases removed from V and 7 bases from J, the gap between germline ends came to 23 bases. The CDR3 protein is CATSMRSAQSLGEQYF. As DNA, the CDR3 is TGTGCCACCAGCATGCGGTCAGCTCAGTCCCTCGGGGAGCAGTACTTC.

The J gene is TRBJ2-7, the V gene TRBV18; D remains ambiguous. V was pared by 0 bases and J by 1 base, with 4 bases between. The CDR3 is 13 residues long. Germline CDR1 and CDR2: KGHSH and LQKENI. The CDR3 DNA sequence: TGTGCCAGCTCACCACCCGAGTCCTACGAGCAGTACTTC. Protein sequence: CASSPPESYEQYF.

The chain recombines TRBV6-7 with TRBJ2-7; D is perhaps TRBD2 (6 bases). TRBV6-7 is noted as an ORF with a role that remains uncertain. V was clipped by 7 bases and J by 5 bases, with 21 bases between them. CDR3 size: 15 residues. This chain's CDR3 is CASNPAGGTLDEQYF. The CDR3 DNA sequence: TGTGCCAGCAACCCGGCTGGCGGGACTCTGGACGAGCAGTACTTC.

The chain links TRBV29-1 to TRBJ2-1; 8 nucleotides line up with TRBD1. Trimming cost V 2 bases and J 0 bases; bases outside gene matches: 3. CDR1 is SQVTM and CDR2 is ANQGSEA in the germline V gene. CDR3 length: 15 amino acids. The CDR3 DNA reads TGCAGCGTTGAATATCAGGGGGCCTCCTACAATGAGCAGTTCTTC. As protein: CSVEYQGASYNEQFF.

The CDR3 sequence is CASRFRDRGNTEAFF. Written as DNA, the CDR3 is TGTGCAAGTCGCTTCCGGGACAGGGGGAACACTGAAGCTTTCTTT. The J gene is TRBJ1-1, the V gene TRBV12-2; TRBD1, the D gene given by the table, was not confirmed from the DNA. TRBV12-2 is a pseudogene segment. The CDR3 is made up of 15 amino acids.

V is TRBV2 and J is TRBJ2-1, with D hard to call. Per germline, CDR1 SNHLY and CDR2 FYNNEI. This CDR3 contains 12 residues. V gave up 3 bases and J gave up 9 bases, with 9 bases separating them. The DNA of the CDR3 is TGTGCCAGCAGTGAGAGGTGGATTGAGCAGTTCTTC. As protein: CASSERWIEQFF. Full variable domain (remainder filled in from reference TRBV2 and TRBJ2-1): EPEVTQTPSHQVTQMGQEVILRCVPISNHLYFYWYRQILGQKVEFLVSFYNNEISEKSEIFDDQFSVERPDGSNFTLKIRSTKLEDSAMYFCASSERWIEQFFGPGTRLTVL.

The gene calls are TRBV5-4 and TRBJ2-1, with D possibly TRBD2 on 5 matching bases. V gave up 0 bases and J gave up 8 bases, with 15 bases separating them. CDR3 length equals 15 residues. CDR1 and CDR2 from the germline V gene are SGHNT and YYREEE (reference sequence). Here the CDR3 reads CASSLEGASHDEQFF. CDR3 DNA sequence: TGTGCCAGCAGCTTGGAGGGAGCGAGTCACGATGAGCAGTTCTTC.

This clone came up a few times. The chain couples TRBV5-6 to TRBJ1-5, with a tentative D call TRBD1 (6 bases). The CDR3 is made up of 15 amino acids. The V end was cut by 1 base, the J end by 8 bases, with 16 bases between. The germline CDR1 and CDR2 sequences are SGHDT and YYEEEE. The CDR3 here is CASSLMDSLGKPQHF. The CDR3 DNA reads TGTGCCAGCAGCTTGATGGACAGTCTTGGGAAGCCCCAGCATTTT.

This chain connects TRBV5-1 to TRBJ1-2, with TRBD1 identical over 7 bases. J gave up 3 bases and V 4 bases, and 6 bases lay outside the gene matches. Germline CDR1 and CDR2: SGHRS and YFSETQ. The CDR3 runs 14 residues. The CDR3 DNA reads TGCGCCAGCAGCCCGGGAAGGGGGCACTATGGCTACACCTTC. The encoded protein is CASSPGRGHYGYTF.